This T cell receptor beta chain is drawn from a study of shared clonotypes between healthy human individuals. About this clone itself: Its antigen is unidentified. At the DNA level, this CDR3 is encoded by other sequences in the same sample as well.

The CDR3 length is 12 residues. CDR1 and CDR2 (germline): SGHRS, YFSETQ. V was trimmed by 4 bases and J by 3 bases, leaving 7 bases between them. Findings and caveats of the study: As a rule, naive subsets had a larger estimated richness than memory subsets.

Profiling relied on immunoSEQ multiplex PCR, and the TCRdb table lists in-frame clones only, not all of them. The sample holds roughly 2 million clones, approximately 94% seen once. The sequence was collected from a man younger than 30 in good health. The sequenced material came from naive CD4+ T cells sorted from blood. The subset: CD45RA+ positively selected. The J gene is TRBJ2-5, the V gene TRBV5-1; D may be TRBD1 (5 bases). This CDR3 is CASSLREETQYF. CDR3 DNA: TGCGCCAGCAGCCTCAGGGAAGAGACCCAGTACTTC.